Listed here are 8 T cell receptor beta chains from one sample, sequenced in a study of cytomegalovirus exposure and HLA in healthy donors. This PCR relied on a set of 60 Vbeta primers and 13 Jbeta primers. Produced via immunoSEQ multiplex PCR; TCRdb's table is partial and in-frame only. There are around 45,000 clones in the sample, with approximately 16% held by the top ten. The material sequenced was PBMCs. These TCRs come from a male donor in good health and CMV-seronegative.

The chain recombines TRBV10-2 with TRBJ2-7, with TRBD1 matching 9 bases. Germline CDR1 reads WSHSY; CDR2 reads SAAADI. The ends lost 6 bases at V and 0 bases at J; junction bases unmatched: 6. This CDR3 has 15 residues. The CDR3 protein is CASRSGQGSSYEQYF. The CDR3 coding sequence is TGCGCCAGCAGGTCCGGACAGGGGAGCTCCTACGAGCAGTACTTC.

This chain uses TRBV7-3 with TRBJ1-1; TRBD1 matches at 9 bases. This CDR3 is built from 13 residues. The ends lost 0 bases at V and 10 bases at J; junction bases unmatched: 3. Germline V gives CDR1 SGHTA, CDR2 FQGTGA. CDR3 amino acids: CASSLTTTGGAFF. The CDR3 DNA is TGTGCCAGCAGCTTAACCACGACAGGGGGAGCTTTCTTT.

The chain joins TRBV2 to TRBJ2-7, with D perhaps matching TRBD2 (6 bases). The CDR3 has 16 amino acids. Germline CDR1 is SNHLY and CDR2 is FYNNEI. V was cut by 5 bases and J by 4 bases, with 21 bases left in between. Written as DNA, the CDR3 is TGTGCCAGCAGTTCTGCACGGGACTCCCCTGGGTACGAGCAGTACTTC. This codes for CASSSARDSPGYEQYF.

V is TRBV10-3 and J is TRBJ2-7; 7 bases map to TRBD1. V shed 2 bases, J shed 0 bases, and the junction held 7 bases outside the gene matches. CDR3 length: 16 amino acids. The germline V gene encodes CDR1 ENHRY and CDR2 SYGVKD. CDR3 bases: TGTGCCATCAGTGAGGGCAGGGGGAAACTCTCCTACGAGCAGTACTTC. This encodes CAISEGRGKLSYEQYF.

The J gene is TRBJ2-1, the V gene TRBV9; TRBD2 matches at 10 bases. The CDR3 sequence is 16 residues long. The J segment lost 5 bases and the V segment lost 0 bases, leaving 5 bases of the junction unmatched. Germline CDR1 is SGDLS and CDR2 is YYNGEE. The CDR3, as DNA: TGTGCCAGCAGCGTAGGGATAGCGGGGGGACACAATGAGCAGTTCTTC. Amino acids: CASSVGIAGGHNEQFF.

The chain has TRBV7-2 and TRBJ2-1; 14 nucleotides match TRBD2. Germline V gene sequence: CDR1 SGHTA, CDR2 FQGNSA. The CDR3 runs to 19 residues. Unmatched junction bases numbered 5, after V lost 1 base and J lost 0 bases. CDR3: CASSLVVTSGGASYNEQFF. The CDR3 DNA reads TGTGCCAGCAGCTTAGTGGTGACTAGCGGGGGGGCCTCCTACAATGAGCAGTTCTTC.

V gene TRBV19 combines with J gene TRBJ1-4; D perhaps matches TRBD1 (5 bases). The germline V and J ends were trimmed by 7 bases and 6 bases, with 21 bases remaining between them. The CDR3 is 16 amino acids. CDR1 and CDR2 from the germline V gene are LNHDA and SQIVND (reference sequence). CDR3 nucleotide sequence: TGTGCCAGTAATGGGGACCCTAGGGGAGGTTATGAAAAACTGTTTTTT. Its protein is CASNGDPRGGYEKLFF.

The rearrangement uses TRBV18 and TRBJ2-1; TRBD1 aligns across 8 bases. Germline V lookup: CDR1 KGHSH, CDR2 LQKENI. Losses at the gene ends were 7 bases for V and 6 bases for J; bases not matched to a gene: 8. This CDR3 region has 14 residues. DNA of the CDR3: TGTGCCAGCTGGGGACAGGCCCTCTCCAATGAGCAGTTCTTC. This sequence encodes CASWGQALSNEQFF.